These 26 T cell receptor beta chains originate from one sample sequenced in a study of T cell responses to AZD1222 COVID-19 vaccine. The protocol was immunoSEQ multiplex PCR, while the TCRdb copy is restricted to in-frame clones and leaves out a portion. The sample records 140,000 to 150,000 clones, approximately 90% being singletons. Source: peripheral blood, taken on day 0 of AZD1222 vaccination. The receptors shown here come from an adult in good health.

CDR3 in DNA: TGTGCCAGCAGCTTTACTAGCGGGGTCTCCTACGAGCAGTACTTC. Protein product: CASSFTSGVSYEQYF. The V gene is TRBV7-2, the J gene TRBJ2-7; TRBD2 agrees at 10 bases. Germline trimming cut 3 bases from V and 0 bases from J; bases unmatched to any gene: 2. Germline CDR1 reads SGHTA; CDR2 reads FQGNSA. This CDR3 comprises 15 residues. The full variable domain, its missing parts supplied by reference TRBV7-2 and TRBJ2-7, is GAGVSQSPSNKVTEKGKDVELRCDPISGHTALYWYRQSLGQGLEFLIYFQGNSAPDKSGLPSDRFSAERTGGSVSTLTIQRTQQEDSAVYLCASSFTSGVSYEQYFGPGTRLTVT.

The count of this clone is one. The CDR3 nucleotides read TGTGCCAGCTCTACGGACAGGGGCACTAATGAAAAACTGTTTTTT. Its protein is CASSTDRGTNEKLFF. The rearrangement uses TRBV18 and TRBJ1-4; 9 nucleotides align to TRBD1. V was pared by 6 bases and J by 2 bases, with 4 bases of the junction left unmatched. This CDR3 has 15 amino acids. Germline V gene lookup returns CDR1 KGHSH and CDR2 LQKENI.

The CDR3 here is CASRAVGGGNEKLFF. The DNA for the CDR3 is TGTGCCAGCAGAGCGGTGGGCGGGGGGAATGAAAAACTGTTTTTT. The rearrangement links TRBV2 to TRBJ1-4; TRBD1 is a possible D gene (5 bases). V lost 6 bases and J lost 5, with 16 bases in between. This CDR3 has 15 amino acids. Germline CDR1 is SNHLY and CDR2 is FYNNEI.

The V gene is TRBV27, the J gene TRBJ1-2; D is perhaps TRBD1 (5 bases). CDR1 is MNHEY and CDR2 is SMNVEV in the germline V gene (reference sequence). Trimming shortened V by 8 bases and J by 4 bases, and 14 bases separated the two germline ends. CDR3 length equals 13 residues. CDR3 nucleotide sequence: TGTGCCAGCCTCGGGGGATCCGCCTATGGCTACACCTTC. Translated, it gives CASLGGSAYGYTF.

The DNA for the CDR3 is TGTGCCACCAGTGAATCCGGGACAGTCTATGGCTACACCTTC. Amino acids: CATSESGTVYGYTF. This sequence joins TRBV24-1 and TRBJ1-2; TRBD1 matches at 7 bases. Germline V gives CDR1 KGHDR, CDR2 SFDVKD. This CDR3 spans 14 amino acids. Losses at the gene ends were 4 bases for V and 4 bases for J; bases not matched to a gene: 5.

This chain joins TRBV27 and TRBJ2-7, with 7 bases fitting TRBD1. CDR1 and CDR2 (germline): MNHEY, SMNVEV (reference sequence). The CDR3 extends over 14 amino acids. Trimming took 5 bases from V and 3 from J; bases not matched to a gene: 7. CDR3 in amino acids: CASSRQGPNYEQYF. The CDR3, as DNA: TGTGCCAGCAGTCGACAGGGCCCCAACTACGAGCAGTACTTC.

The chain is built from TRBV5-1 and TRBJ1-2; no definite D call. Trimming left V 4 bases short and J 8 bases short, with 15 bases between. Germline V gene sequence: CDR1 SGHRS, CDR2 YFSETQ. The length of the CDR3 is 13 residues. CDR3 nucleotide sequence: TGCGCCAGCAGCCCAGACGACCGGGTGGGCTACACCTTC. It codes for CASSPDDRVGYTF.

V usage is TRBV27 and J usage is TRBJ1-1; no firm D call. CDR3 length: 15 amino acids. V shed 4 bases and J shed 0 bases, with 12 bases lying between them. Germline V lookup: CDR1 MNHEY, CDR2 SMNVEV (reference sequence). Here the CDR3 reads CASSSLQKMNTEAFF. The CDR3 DNA sequence: TGTGCCAGCAGTTCCTTACAGAAGATGAACACTGAAGCTTTCTTT.

The V and J genes are TRBV5-5 and TRBJ2-3; D not certain. Deletions cut 0 bases from V and 6 bases from J, with 14 bases between. The CDR3 extends over 15 amino acids. Germline CDR1 SGHKS, CDR2 YYEKEE (reference sequence). Written as DNA, the CDR3 is TGTGCCAGCAGCTTGGTGGGCCGGACCGGGGATACGCAGTATTTT. This sequence encodes CASSLVGRTGDTQYF.

This clone was observed a single time. The chain combines TRBV14 with TRBJ1-1; tentative D call: TRBD1 (5 bases). With 0 bases removed from V and 8 bases from J, the gap between germline ends came to 10 bases. This CDR3 is built from 13 residues. From germline, CDR1 is SGHDN and CDR2 FVKESK. CDR3 amino acids: CASSQDLWGEAFF. The CDR3 bases are TGTGCCAGCAGCCAAGATCTTTGGGGGGAAGCTTTCTTT. Drawing the rest from reference TRBV14 and TRBJ1-1, the complete variable domain is EAGVTQFPSHSVIEKGQTVTLRCDPISGHDNLYWYRRVMGKEIKFLLHFVKESKQDESGMPNNRFLAERTGGTYSTLKVQPAELEDSGVYFCASSQDLWGEAFFGQGTRLTVV.

The chain links TRBV9 to TRBJ1-2, with D perhaps TRBD1 (5 bases). Between the trimmed V and J ends, which lost 2 bases and 4 bases, there was a span of 15 bases. In germline, CDR1 is SGDLS, CDR2 YYNGEE. The CDR3 totals 15 residues. This CDR3 reads CASSVGTGLGYGYTF. In nucleotides, the CDR3 is TGTGCCAGCAGCGTGGGGACCGGGCTAGGCTATGGCTACACCTTC.

This clone is a singleton in its sample. The rearrangement links TRBV5-4 to TRBJ1-2; D is ambiguous. The CDR3 is made up of 16 amino acids. In germline, CDR1 is SGHNT, CDR2 YYREEE (reference sequence). V was trimmed by 2 bases and J by 0 bases, leaving 14 bases between them. The CDR3 loop reads CASSLASGPSNYGYTF. CDR3 sequence (DNA): TGTGCCAGCAGCTTAGCCTCAGGCCCGTCTAACTATGGCTACACCTTC. Full variable domain (rest looked up from reference TRBV5-4 and TRBJ1-2): ETGVTQSPTHLIKTRGQQVTLRCSSQSGHNTVSWYQQALGQGPQFIFQYYREEENGRGNFPPRFSGLQFPNYSSELNVNALELDDSALYLCASSLASGPSNYGYTFGSGTRLTVV.

The genes are TRBV5-1 and TRBJ2-4; D remains unclear. Germline V gene sequence: CDR1 SGHRS, CDR2 YFSETQ. V was shortened by 7 bases and J by 5 bases, with 13 bases between the two germline ends. This CDR3 has 13 amino acids. The DNA for the CDR3 is TGCGCCAGCCGACGGGCCACGGAAAACATTCAGTACTTC. Encoded protein: CASRRATENIQYF. The variable domain in full, completed from reference TRBV5-1 and TRBJ2-4, reads KAGVTQTPRYLIKTRGQQVTLSCSPISGHRSVSWYQQTPGQGLQFLFEYFSETQRNKGNFPGRFSGRQFSNSRSEMNVSTLELGDSALYLCASRRATENIQYFGAGTRLSVL.

This chain links TRBV7-6 with TRBJ2-4; D gene unclear. Trimming took off 1 base at V and 1 base at J, with 8 bases between the two ends. CDR1 and CDR2 (germline): SGHVS, FNYEAQ. The CDR3 spans 15 residues. The CDR3 nucleotides read TGTGCCAGCAGCTTAGGGGCAGCCGCCAAAAACATTCAGTACTTC. Protein: CASSLGAAAKNIQYF.

The chain links TRBV15 to TRBJ2-1, with D perhaps matching TRBD2 (5 bases). V lost 0 bases to trimming and J lost 9 bases, with 12 bases between them. CDR1 LNHNV and CDR2 YYDKDF come from the germline V gene (reference sequence). The CDR3 consists of 14 residues. In DNA form, the CDR3 reads TGTGCCACCAGCAGAGATCCTCTCGGGATTGAGCAGTTCTTC. Protein: CATSRDPLGIEQFF.

The CDR3 reads CASSPQGTTGELFF. The DNA of the CDR3 is TGTGCCAGCAGCCCCCAGGGGACCACCGGGGAGCTGTTTTTT. The V call is TRBV9, the J call TRBJ2-2; maybe TRBD1 (6 bases). CDR1 is SGDLS and CDR2 is YYNGEE in the germline V gene. CDR3 length: 14 residues. The V end was cut by 4 bases, the J end by 4 bases, with 11 bases between.

This clone was seen a single time. The chain has TRBV7-3 and TRBJ2-1; TRBD1 matches 9 bases. The CDR3 extends over 15 amino acids. J lost 9 bases, V lost 1 base, and 7 bases had no gene match. Germline CDR1 reads SGHTA; CDR2 reads FQGTGA. CDR3 coding DNA: TGTGCCAGCAGCTTAAAGGGGACAGGGTCAAGTGAGCAGTTCTTC. Encoded protein: CASSLKGTGSSEQFF.

The chain carries TRBV5-4 and TRBJ2-2; the match to TRBD2 covers 14 bases. Germline V gene lookup returns CDR1 SGHNT and CDR2 YYREEE (reference sequence). CDR3 length: 16 amino acids. Trimming cost V 4 bases and J 5 bases; bases outside gene matches: 4. The CDR3: CASSPGLAGGTGELFF. The CDR3 DNA sequence: TGTGCCAGCAGCCCCGGACTAGCGGGAGGTACCGGGGAGCTGTTTTTT.

The J gene is TRBJ1-2, the V gene TRBV18; D unclear. This CDR3 contains 13 residues. V was clipped by 6 bases and J by 5 bases, with 13 bases between them. The germline gives CDR1 KGHSH, CDR2 LQKENI. The CDR3 nucleotides are TGTGCCAGCTCCCCTGGGAGGGTATATGGCTACACCTTC. Its translation: CASSPGRVYGYTF.

The CDR3: CASSQGRGTSGRAQRNEQFF. The CDR3 DNA is TGTGCCAGCAGCCAAGGGCGCGGGACTAGCGGGAGGGCCCAGAGGAATGAGCAGTTCTTC. This chain links TRBV3-1 (or the pseudogene TRBV3-2) with TRBJ2-1; 16 nucleotides match TRBD2. Germline CDR1 LGHDT, CDR2 YNNKEL (reference sequence). J lost 7 bases, V lost 1 base, and 13 bases had no gene match. The CDR3 extends over 20 amino acids.

This clone was found once. This chain links TRBV5-6 with TRBJ1-3; D not certain. Trimming removed 4 bases at V and 4 bases at J, with 9 bases between. The CDR3 length is 13 residues. Per germline, CDR1 SGHDT and CDR2 YYEEEE. CDR3 amino acids: CASSLQWGNTIYF. The CDR3 DNA reads TGTGCCAGCAGCCTTCAATGGGGAAACACCATATATTTT.

For the CDR3, the DNA is TGTGCCAGCACCTGGCGGGGGGGATCGGAGACCCAGTACTTC. It codes for CASTWRGGSETQYF. The J gene is TRBJ2-5, the V gene TRBV6-6, with 9 bases aligning to TRBD2. Trimming removed 7 bases from V and 5 bases from J; junction bases left unmatched: 8. The CDR3 consists of 14 residues. The germline V gene has CDR1 MNHNY and CDR2 SVGAGI (reference sequence).

This chain joins TRBV7-6 and TRBJ2-3, with D possibly TRBD2 on 5 matching bases. V was pared by 4 bases and J by 4 bases, with 18 bases between. Germline CDR1 reads SGHVS; CDR2 reads FNYEAQ. The length of the CDR3 is 16 residues. CDR3 protein: CASSSGPGLYADTQYF. The DNA for the CDR3 is TGTGCCAGCAGCTCCGGCCCTGGACTTTACGCAGATACGCAGTATTTT. Combining the CDR3 with reference TRBV7-6 and TRBJ2-3 gives the whole variable domain GAGVSQSPRYKVTKRGQDVALRCDPISGHVSLYWYRQALGQGPEFLTYFNYEAQQDKSGLPNDRFSAERPEGSISTLTIQRTEQRDSAMYRCASSSGPGLYADTQYFGPGTRLTVL.

V is TRBV18 and J is TRBJ1-1, with TRBD1 matching over 7 bases. V shed 3 bases and J 5 bases; nucleotides not matched to a gene: 6. The V gene's germline CDR1 is KGHSH and CDR2 LQKENI. The CDR3 consists of 14 residues. CDR3 region: CASSPGGGWTEAFF. The CDR3 region has the DNA TGTGCCAGCTCACCCGGAGGGGGCTGGACTGAAGCTTTCTTT.

CDR3 sequence (DNA): TGTGCCAGTAGTATACCCGGACAGGGTGGCCACGAGCAGTACTTC. Translating gives CASSIPGQGGHEQYF. The chain links TRBV19 to TRBJ2-7; 8 bases line up with TRBD1. V gave up 2 bases and J gave up 5 bases; unmatched junction bases: 8. This CDR3 has 15 residues. Germline CDR1 reads LNHDA; CDR2 reads SQIVND (reference sequence).

The chain recombines TRBV10-1 with TRBJ2-1, with 10 bases that match TRBD1. The junction had 30 bases not matched to a gene; V was cut back by 6 bases and J by 4 bases. In germline, CDR1 is WNHNN, CDR2 SYGVQD (reference sequence). The CDR3 has 23 residues. CDR3 DNA: TGCGCCAGCAGGGGGCCAGAGAGCCGGGACAGGGGCCACCAATTCAAAAATTACAATGAGCAGTTCTTC. Its translation is CASRGPESRDRGHQFKNYNEQFF.